This TCR beta chain is drawn from a study of T-cell reconstitution after alpha-beta-depleted transplantation in children. Regarding the study as a whole: From surviving recipient T cells and thymic progenitors came the high day-60 TCRbeta diversity observed in some patients. A year had passed since transplant, and T-cell counts and diversity by then came mostly from newly produced T cells. It was reported that alpha-beta T cells came from several hundred expanded graft clones (about two months after transplant).

Unique molecular identifiers were used in preparing the TCRbeta library. TCRdb re-called the PCR reads through MiXCR, storing one row per CDR3 protein. The repertoire holds some 450,000 distinct CDR3 sequences, with roughly 44% as singletons. As to this clonotype: The antigen is unknown.

Trimming cost V 7 bases and J 1 base, with 10 bases left between them. The V gene's germline CDR1 is MNHNY and CDR2 SVGAGI (reference sequence). This CDR3 has 13 amino acids. The receptor's source is a girl aged 2 to 10 with aplastic anemia, due to receive a stem cell transplant. Sequences were derived from PBMCs, sampled before TCRalphabeta/CD19-depleted stem cell transplant. V and J are TRBV6-6 and TRBJ1-1; D is unresolved. The CDR3 is CASKQVENTEAFF. The CDR3 nucleotides read TGTGCCAGCAAGCAGGTCGAGAACACTGAAGCTTTCTTT.